The TCR beta chain described here comes from a study of T cell responses to AZD1222 COVID-19 vaccine. Per germline, CDR1 SGHRS and CDR2 YFSETQ. V lost 1 base and J lost 7, with 23 bases in between. The CDR3 runs 17 residues. The method was immunoSEQ multiplex PCR; TCRdb's version includes in-frame clones alone and lacks a portion of them. The data hold 150,000 or so clones, with about nine tenths observed a single time. The source material was peripheral blood, sampled on day 0 of AZD1222 vaccination. This chain connects TRBV5-1 to TRBJ1-2, with D possibly TRBD1 on 6 matching bases. This clonotype originated in an adult in good health. CDR3 residues: CASSLTGPQGPRGGYTF. The CDR3 DNA is TGCGCCAGCAGCTTGACCGGACCCCAGGGGCCAAGAGGTGGCTACACCTTC.